The rows below give T cell receptor beta chains drawn from one sample of a study of blood T cells in healthy people across ages. TCRdb fed the 5' RACE reads into MiXCR, producing one record per CDR3 protein. The data hold 900,000 to 950,000 distinct CDR3 sequences, with 25% to 35% observed a single time. These same records also appear under a second study, on T cells of mothers and their children.

Input material: blood. The receptors shown here come from a woman aged 40 to 55 in good health. The CDR3 runs from the conserved cysteine through the conserved F or W. The D gene is left open where the match is weak. Size is omitted from some rows. Given values are once, few, many or a class for expanded clones.

TRBV7-9	TRBD1	.	TRBJ2-1	TGTGCCAGCAGCTTAGGGTTCGCAGGGGGCTACAATGAGCAGTTCTTC	CASSLGFAGGYNEQFF
TRBV28	.	few	TRBJ2-3	TGTGCCAGCAGTCTATCCGGGTTGGGTACGCAGTATTTT	CASSLSGLGTQYF
TRBV20-1	.	.	TRBJ1-4	TGCAGTGCTAGAGATGAGGAAAGGAGTCTGGGAAAACTGTTTTTT	CSARDEERSLGKLFF
TRBV3-1	.	.	TRBJ1-2	TGTGCCAGCAGCCAAGCGGGGCGGGGAATTAGTGGCTACACCTTC	CASSQAGRGISGYTF
TRBV9	.	once	TRBJ2-2	TGTGCCAGCAGCGTAGGTTCGGTTTACGGGGGGCCGGTCACCGGGGAGCGGTTTTTT	CASSVGSVYGGPVTGERFF
TRBV4-2	.	.	TRBJ1-6	TGTGCCAGCAGCCAAGATTTGAGGGCTAATTCACCCCTCCACTTT	CASSQDLRANSPLHF
TRBV19	.	few	TRBJ1-2	TGTGCCAGTAGCGGTCGCGACAGGCCCCTCTATGGCTACACCTTC	CASSGRDRPLYGYTF
TRBV7-2	TRBD1	.	TRBJ1-1	TGTGCCAGCAGCTCCCAGGGGGCGGTGAACGCTGAAGCTTTCTTT	CASSSQGAVNAEAFF
TRBV27	TRBD1	few	TRBJ1-4	TGTGCCAGCCGACAGGGACGGGAAAAACTGTTTTTT	CASRQGREKLFF
TRBV28	TRBD1	.	TRBJ2-7	TGTGCCAGCAGTCGGCTCCGGGACAGGGGGACGTGGTCCTACGAGCAGTACTTC	CASSRLRDRGTWSYEQYF
TRBV9	.	many	TRBJ2-5	TGTGCCAGCAGCGCGCACGCGAAAGAGACCCAGTACTTC	CASSAHAKETQYF
TRBV5-1	TRBD2	.	TRBJ2-2	TGCGCCAGCAGCTTGTCAGGGACTATCACCGGGGAGCTGTTTTTT	CASSLSGTITGELFF
TRBV15	.	.	TRBJ2-7	TGTGCCACCAGCACCTCACCGACTAGGATCGAGCAGTACTTC	CATSTSPTRIEQYF
TRBV5-4	.	.	TRBJ2-6	.	CASSLVGPGANVRTF
TRBV5-5	TRBD2	.	TRBJ2-1	TGTGTCAGCAGCCCAGGACCGGGGCGGGGGGGCTCCTACAATGAGCAGTTCTTC	CVSSPGPGRGGSYNEQFF
TRBV3-1	.	once	TRBJ2-7	TGTACCAGCAGCCAAGATAGGAGAGGGTTCAGACCCTACGAGCAGTACTTC	CTSSQDRRGFRPYEQYF
TRBV7-2	TRBD2	once	TRBJ2-7	TGTGCCAGCAACTTAGCGGCGGGGGGCCGACCGAGCTACGAGCAGTACTTC	CASNLAAGGRPSYEQYF
TRBV3-1	.	few	TRBJ1-2	TGTGCCAGCAGCCAGAAGGGGGGCGCGAATGGCTACACCTTC	CASSQKGGANGYTF
TRBV2	.	.	TRBJ2-4	TGTGCCAGGGCTGGGGCGGGGACACCCATTCAGTACTTC	CARAGAGTPIQYF
TRBV7-8	TRBD1	many	TRBJ2-7	TGTGCCAGCAGTCTGGGACAGGAGCAGTACTTC	CASSLGQEQYF
TRBV12-3/TRBV12-4	TRBD1	many	TRBJ1-2	TGTGCCAGCAGTATAACCGGGACAGAGTATGGCTACACCTTC	CASSITGTEYGYTF
TRBV5-1	TRBD2	many	TRBJ2-1	TGCGCCAGCAGCTTGTGGTCAGTACAAGCGGGGGTGGCTGAGCAGTTCTTC	CASSLWSVQAGVAEQFF
TRBV20-1	.	.	TRBJ2-1	TGCAGTGCCAATGGGTCCCCAAAAGCCGAAGATGAGCAGTTCTTC	CSANGSPKAEDEQFF
TRBV27	.	few	TRBJ2-1	TGTGCCAGCAGTTCCGGGGGATGGGACAATGAGCAGTTCTTC	CASSSGGWDNEQFF
TRBV20-1	TRBD1	.	TRBJ2-5	TGCAGTGCCGGAAGTCGGGACAGGGGGGCAAGGGAGACCCAGTACTTC	CSAGSRDRGARETQYF
TRBV5-1	TRBD2	few	TRBJ2-7	TGCGCCAGCAGTGCGGCTAGCGGTTCCTACGAGCAGTACTTC	CASSAASGSYEQYF
TRBV19	.	few	TRBJ2-7	TGTGCCAGTAGTACACAGGGTATAGGCTACGAGCAGTACTTC	CASSTQGIGYEQYF
TRBV12-3/TRBV12-4	TRBD2	few	TRBJ2-1	TGTGCCAGCAGTTTCAGAGGACTAGCGGAATACAATGAGCAGTTCTTC	CASSFRGLAEYNEQFF